This entry describes one T cell receptor beta chain. The table came from immunoSEQ multiplex PCR; TCRdb's copy has only in-frame clones and leaves some out. Here the sample spans approximately 580,000 clones, 75% to 85% being singletons. The sample comes from a study of shared T cell receptors in the human thymus. This CDR3 has 15 residues. In germline, CDR1 is LNHNV, CDR2 YYDKDF (reference sequence). Unmatched junction bases numbered 4, after V lost 1 base and J lost 4 bases. The same data also went into a second study, on human thymus T cells. As that study records: It was healthy Finnish infants having corrective surgery for congenital heart defects who were the donors. Surgeons resected thymus tissue during corrective heart surgery. Repertoires sampled from thymus and blood appeared biased in V and J gene usage.

The receptor's source is a boy younger than two with a congenital heart defect. This chain uses TRBV15 with TRBJ2-7; 10 bases are shared with TRBD2. The sample was thymocytes. Here the CDR3 DNA reads TGTGCCACCAGCAGAGTGCTAGCGGGAGAATACGAGCAGTACTTC. Translating it yields CATSRVLAGEYEQYF.